Detailed here is one TCR beta chain. The repertoire was sequenced with immunoSEQ multiplex PCR; TCRdb's copy has only in-frame clones and lacks some. In the table there are over 75,000 clones, over 80% of which are singletons. This entry is derived from a study of radiotherapy plus CTLA-4 blockade in lung cancer. In chemo-refractory metastatic non-small-cell lung cancer, patients got ipilimumab CTLA-4 blockade together with focal radiation. The germline V gene has CDR1 KGHSH and CDR2 LQKENI. Germline trimming cut 3 bases from V and 4 bases from J; bases unmatched to any gene: 3. The CDR3 contains 14 residues.

Sequenced here: peripheral blood, sampled from a patient treated with radiotherapy plus ipilimumab. This sequence joins TRBV18 and TRBJ2-1; TRBD2 matches 7 bases. The source of this sequence is a human donor with non-small cell lung cancer who had stable disease on radiotherapy plus ipilimumab. The chain's CDR3 is CASSPGLSYNEQFF. CDR3 sequence (DNA): TGTGCCAGCTCACCGGGACTAAGTTACAATGAGCAGTTCTTC.